This T cell receptor (beta chain) originates from a study of PD-L1 blockade in urothelial cancer. There are 13 residues in the CDR3. The V and J ends lost 0 bases and 6 bases, in that order; junction bases with no gene match: 2. Germline CDR1 SGHRS, CDR2 YFSETQ. Time point described: pretreatment peripheral blood. Some clones are missing from TCRdb's copy, which holds only in-frame ones; the method was immunoSEQ multiplex PCR. The table lists fewer than 85,000 clones, about four fifths of them singletons, with approximately 9.2% in the top ten. The sequence derives from a woman in her sixties or seventies with urothelial cancer. V usage is TRBV5-1 and J usage is TRBJ2-7; TRBD2 matches 8 bases. The source was PBMCs, collected around atezolizumab (anti-PD-L1) treatment. The CDR3 sequence is CASSLGAGAEQYF. CDR3 coding DNA: TGCGCCAGCAGCTTGGGAGCGGGAGCCGAGCAGTACTTC.